This T cell receptor beta chain was sequenced in a study of liver allograft versus peripheral blood T cells (TCRdb year 2020). About the study as a whole: The study compared the T cell receptor repertoires present in transplanted livers with the repertoires present in the peripheral blood of liver transplant recipients. What the work shows at the level of the full study, not this receptor alone: According to the report, the T cell receptor repertoires detected in peripheral blood were different from the repertoires found inside liver allografts.

Sequenced using an Illumina MiSeq. TCRdb took the public reads, trimmed them with fastp at Q25, ran MiXCR for clone calling and kept in-frame beta chains. Rows with a matching CDR3 protein are joined into one entry that keeps the most common DNA and genes. Recorded for this sample are under 5,000 distinct CDR3 sequences; 14% of them occurred a single time. The top ten clones comprise about 10% of the sample. This clonotype was recorded a few times. The antigen this receptor binds is unknown. Within one base of it there is no much larger clone, and no base qualities were kept. The CDR1 and CDR2 encoded by the germline V gene are MDHEN and SYDVKM. There are 13 amino acids in the CDR3, from cysteine to phenylalanine inclusive. The kept DNA is CDR3 alone, 39 bases in frame from the first base.

Recombination joined TRBV28 with TRBJ2-1, with 7 bases in between that match TRBD2. This receptor was obtained from a human patient who had a liver transplant. Following a transplant, some T lymphocytes may have been derived from the graft donor. The nucleotides read TGTGCTATTGGGAGGGGATCCTACAATGAGCAGTTCTTC. It codes for CAIGRGSYNEQFF.